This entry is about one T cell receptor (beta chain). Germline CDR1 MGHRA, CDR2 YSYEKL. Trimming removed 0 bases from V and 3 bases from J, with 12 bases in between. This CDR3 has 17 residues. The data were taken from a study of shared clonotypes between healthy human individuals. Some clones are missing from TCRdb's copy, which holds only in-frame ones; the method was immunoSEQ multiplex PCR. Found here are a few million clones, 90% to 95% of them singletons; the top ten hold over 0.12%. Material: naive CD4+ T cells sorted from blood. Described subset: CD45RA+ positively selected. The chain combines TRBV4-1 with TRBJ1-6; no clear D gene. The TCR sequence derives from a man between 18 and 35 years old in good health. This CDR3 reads CASSQDSGANYNSPLHF. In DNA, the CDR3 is TGCGCCAGCAGCCAAGACTCGGGAGCTAACTATAATTCACCCCTCCACTTT.